This paragraph covers one T cell receptor (beta chain) sequence. Measured with immunoSEQ multiplex PCR; TCRdb has only the in-frame clones, and not every one. This table holds about 430,000 clones, roughly 90% found once. V lost 0 bases to trimming and J lost 10 bases, with 13 bases between them. CDR1 SGHRS and CDR2 YFSETQ come from the germline V gene. This CDR3 region has 13 residues. Specified treatment: some 19 received Ad26.COV2.S at low or high dose, single or two shots; 5 received placebo; per-sample allocation not given. Specimen acquisition occurred on day 63 following the initial vaccine or placebo injection. The administered vaccine (an Ad26 vector) expressed Wuhan-strain SARS-CoV-2 spike. The sample comes from a study of Ad26.COV2.S vaccination and SARS-CoV-2 variants.

This sequence originates from a person between 18 and 59 years old who received the Ad26.COV2.S COVID-19 vaccine or a placebo. The chain employs TRBV5-1 and TRBJ1-1, with a possible D match to TRBD1 (5 bases). This specimen consisted of peripheral blood, obtained in a trial of Ad26.COV2.S vaccine versus placebo. CDR3 sequence reads: CASSLAGPAGAFF. The CDR3 DNA is TGCGCCAGCAGCTTGGCAGGGCCAGCGGGAGCTTTCTTT.